Presented here are 23 T cell receptor beta chains from one specimen sequenced in a study of early T cells in non-severe SARS-CoV-2 infection. TCRdb re-called the 5' RACE reads through MiXCR, storing one row per CDR3 protein. The sample contains approximately 50,000 distinct CDR3 sequences, roughly 12% of which appear only once. The specimen was whole blood, collected at baseline. The receptor source for this set is an adult who was a healthcare worker with PCR-confirmed SARS-CoV-2 infection or an uninfected control (not recorded which).

By share of the sample, this clonotype is medium-sized. The chain has TRBV28 and TRBJ2-3, with TRBD2 identical over 12 bases. V lost 6 bases and J lost 0; bases outside the gene matches: 7. This CDR3 region has 17 residues. The V gene's germline CDR1 is MDHEN and CDR2 SYDVKM. The CDR3 DNA reads TGTGCCAGCAGGGGGCTAGCGGGAGGGTCTAGCACAGATACGCAGTATTTT. Translating gives CASRGLAGGSSTDTQYF.

This clonotype was picked up many times. The genes are TRBV6-2 or TRBV6-3 and TRBJ2-2, with D tentatively TRBD2 (6 bases). V lost 2 bases, J lost 1 base, and 14 bases lay in between. In germline, CDR1 is MNHEY, CDR2 SVGEGT. CDR3 length equals 17 residues. CDR3 sequence reads: CASSYPRDSLNTGELFF. CDR3 DNA: TGTGCCAGCAGTTACCCCCGGGACTCACTGAACACCGGGGAGCTGTTTTTT.

In its sample, this clonotype was seen a few times. The chain is built from TRBV5-1 and TRBJ2-7, with 8 bases matching TRBD1. J lost 4 bases, V lost 4 bases, and 7 bases had no gene match. There are 14 residues in the CDR3. Germline V gene data show CDR1 as SGHRS and CDR2 as YFSETQ. The CDR3 is CASSGGQAHYEQYF. CDR3 nucleotide sequence: TGCGCCAGCAGCGGGGGACAGGCCCATTACGAGCAGTACTTC.

This clonotype came up many times. V gene TRBV10-3 combines with J gene TRBJ1-4; no clear D gene. The V gene's germline CDR1 is ENHRY and CDR2 SYGVKD. The V end was cut by 5 bases, the J end by 4 bases, with 8 bases between. The CDR3 is made up of 13 amino acids. CDR3 nucleotides: TGTGCCATCAGTACGGACCTTAATGAAAAACTGTTTTTT. This encodes CAISTDLNEKLFF.

This clonotype was counted only a few times. The gene calls are TRBV5-6 and TRBJ2-7; weak D call: TRBD2 (6 bases). The CDR3 totals 15 residues. Germline V gene data show CDR1 as SGHDT and CDR2 as YYEEEE. The V end was cut by 2 bases, the J end by 0 bases, with 12 bases between. For the CDR3, the DNA is TGTGCCAGCAGCTTCGGCGGGGAAATCTCCTACGAGCAGTACTTC. It is translated as CASSFGGEISYEQYF.

Ten or more counts support this clonotype. V and J are TRBV2 and TRBJ2-7; 8 bases align to TRBD1. CDR3 length: 15 amino acids. V was clipped by 3 bases and J by 4 bases; unmatched bases: 8. Germline V gene sequence: CDR1 SNHLY, CDR2 FYNNEI. This chain's CDR3 is CASSDYRTGSYEQYF. In DNA form, the CDR3 reads TGTGCCAGCAGTGACTATCGGACAGGGTCTTACGAGCAGTACTTC.

This clonotype was seen many times. The chain is built from TRBV2 and TRBJ2-2, with 11 bases fitting TRBD2. The junction had 9 bases not matched to a gene; V was cut back by 6 bases and J by 6 bases. CDR1 is SNHLY, CDR2 FYNNEI, per germline. This CDR3 comprises 16 residues. The CDR3 sequence is CASSEELAGVPGELFF. The CDR3 DNA reads as TGTGCCAGCAGCGAGGAACTAGCGGGAGTCCCCGGGGAGCTGTTTTTT. Complete variable domain (other parts from reference TRBV2 and TRBJ2-2): EPEVTQTPSHQVTQMGQEVILRCVPISNHLYFYWYRQILGQKVEFLVSFYNNEISEKSEIFDDQFSVERPDGSNFTLKIRSTKLEDSAMYFCASSEELAGVPGELFFGEGSRLTVL.

This clonotype was found many times. The chain joins TRBV10-2 to TRBJ1-4; 9 nucleotides line up with TRBD1. Germline CDR1 reads WSHSY; CDR2 reads SAAADI. V shed 6 bases, J shed 5 bases, and the junction held 4 bases outside the gene matches. The CDR3 totals 14 residues. CDR3 DNA sequence: TGCGCCAGCAGGGATACAGGGGGCAATGAAAAACTGTTTTTT. It yields the protein CASRDTGGNEKLFF.

This clonotype appeared a few times. CDR3 sequence: CATSARGFDTQYF. The CDR3 DNA reads TGTGCCACCAGTGCGAGAGGGTTTGATACGCAGTATTTT. V and J are TRBV24-1 and TRBJ2-3; the D gene is possibly TRBD2 (5 bases). The CDR3 extends over 13 amino acids. Trimming left V 5 bases short and J 6 bases short, with 11 bases between. The germline CDR1 and CDR2 sequences are KGHDR and SFDVKD.

This clonotype was observed at least ten times. The chain is built from TRBV27 and TRBJ2-5; 7 bases match TRBD1. J lost 1 base, V lost 6 bases, and 2 bases had no gene match. The CDR3 totals 13 residues. CDR1 is MNHEY and CDR2 is SMNVEV in the germline V gene (reference sequence). CDR3 protein: CASRGTAQETQYF. For the CDR3, the DNA is TGTGCCAGCAGGGGGACAGCCCAAGAGACCCAGTACTTC.

As DNA, the CDR3 is TGCAGTGCCCGGGCAGGGGCCCTTGGCGGCTACACCTTC. Translating it yields CSARAGALGGYTF. The V and J genes are TRBV20-1 and TRBJ1-2; D might be TRBD1 (6 bases). V was shortened by 6 bases and J by 8 bases, with 19 bases between the two germline ends. This CDR3 has 13 amino acids. The V gene's germline CDR1 is DFQATT and CDR2 SNEGSKA (reference sequence).

The chain is built from TRBV12-2 and TRBJ2-3; the table calls TRBD1, which could not be checked here. TRBV12-2 is a pseudogene. CDR3 length: 15 amino acids. The CDR3, as DNA: TGTGCAAGTCGCCCCGGGAGGATGGACACAGATACGCAGTATTTT. Protein sequence: CASRPGRMDTDTQYF.

There are many counts of this clonotype. The chain joins TRBV7-3 to TRBJ2-1; TRBD2 matches 14 bases. The ends lost 3 bases at V and 7 bases at J; junction bases unmatched: 2. CDR1 is SGHTA and CDR2 is FQGTGA in the germline V gene. The CDR3 sequence is 15 residues long. The CDR3 reads CASSFGTSGRNEQFF. The CDR3 coding sequence is TGTGCCAGCAGCTTCGGGACTAGCGGGAGAAATGAGCAGTTCTTC.

This clonotype was seen only a few times. The rearrangement joins TRBV5-4 to TRBJ2-7; D is uncertain. Germline V lookup: CDR1 SGHNT, CDR2 YYREEE (reference sequence). The V and J ends lost 0 bases and 0 bases respectively, with 4 bases between them. This CDR3 has 13 residues. The CDR3 reads CASSLARSYEQYF. In DNA, the CDR3 is TGTGCCAGCAGCTTGGCCCGCTCCTACGAGCAGTACTTC.

CDR3 sequence: CASSLRDLIYNEQFF. The CDR3 bases are TGTGCCAGCAGCTTACGGGACCTAATTTACAATGAGCAGTTCTTC. The V and J genes are TRBV13 and TRBJ2-1, with D perhaps being TRBD1 or TRBD2 (5 bases each). This CDR3 has 15 residues. Germline-derived CDR1 and CDR2 are PRHDT and FYEKMQ (reference sequence). V lost 2 bases to trimming and J lost 4 bases, with 12 bases between them.

This clonotype was picked up a small number of times. The chain joins TRBV5-1 to TRBJ1-4; 8 bases line up with TRBD1. V was pared by 2 bases and J by 8 bases, with 11 bases of the junction left unmatched. Germline CDR1 SGHRS, CDR2 YFSETQ. The CDR3 runs 16 residues. The CDR3 nucleotides are TGCGCCAGCAGCTTATCCACCAGGGGGCCAGGCGAAAAACTGTTTTTT. It translates to CASSLSTRGPGEKLFF.

The V gene is TRBV7-2, the J gene TRBJ1-5; D is ambiguous. This CDR3 spans 16 amino acids. CDR1 and CDR2 from the germline V gene are SGHTA and FQGNSA. V lost 1 base and J lost 1, with 11 bases in between. The CDR3 DNA sequence: TGTGCCAGCAGCTTAGGGGCGGGCCGGAGCAATCAGCCCCAGCATTTT. Residues: CASSLGAGRSNQPQHF.

This clonotype was counted only a few times. The chain has TRBV5-1 and TRBJ2-1; D ambiguous. From germline, CDR1 is SGHRS and CDR2 YFSETQ. Trimming stripped 4 bases from V and 6 bases from J, with 8 bases between. The CDR3 sequence is 12 residues long. DNA for the CDR3: TGCGCCAGCAGCGTAAGAGGCAATGAGCAGTTCTTC. It specifies CASSVRGNEQFF.

This clonotype was found a few times. This chain links TRBV29-1 with TRBJ1-1, with a weak D call TRBD1 (5 bases). V was shortened by 7 bases and J by 1 base, with 13 bases between the two germline ends. This CDR3 is built from 13 residues. Germline lookup yields CDR1 SQVTM and CDR2 ANQGSEA. CDR3 sequence reads: CSAEGQGNTEAFF. CDR3 nucleotide sequence: TGCAGCGCAGAAGGGCAGGGGAACACTGAAGCTTTCTTT.

There are a few counts of this clonotype. This chain links TRBV27 with TRBJ2-5; D may be TRBD1 or TRBD2 (6 bases each). Between the trimmed V and J ends, which lost 3 bases and 2 bases, there was a span of 22 bases. The CDR3 runs 18 residues. The germline V gene has CDR1 MNHEY and CDR2 SMNVEV (reference sequence). The CDR3 nucleotides are TGTGCCAGCAGTTTTTTGGGGGCGGGACAAGGGGGTCAAGAGACCCAGTACTTC. Protein: CASSFLGAGQGGQETQYF.

The genes are TRBV7-2 and TRBJ2-7; 7 nucleotides align to TRBD1. Germline V gene lookup returns CDR1 SGHTA and CDR2 FQGNSA. The V segment lost 5 bases and the J segment 0 bases; nucleotides outside the gene matches: 4. The CDR3 runs to 14 residues. CDR3 residues: CASSAWDSSYEQYF. Written as DNA, the CDR3 is TGTGCCAGCAGCGCATGGGACAGCTCCTACGAGCAGTACTTC.

This clonotype turned up a few times. V is TRBV5-1 and J is TRBJ2-2; 7 bases line up with TRBD1. Germline V gene data show CDR1 as SGHRS and CDR2 as YFSETQ. V was clipped by 6 bases and J by 0 bases; unmatched bases: 5. The CDR3 loop spans 15 amino acids. CDR3 sequence (DNA): TGCGCCAGCATCCCCGGGACAGCGAACACCGGGGAGCTGTTTTTT. It specifies CASIPGTANTGELFF.

V and J are TRBV3-1 and TRBJ2-3; D is uncertain. The CDR3 has 14 amino acids. Looked up from germline, CDR1 is LGHDT and CDR2 is YNNKEL (reference sequence). V was trimmed by 6 bases and J by 0 bases, leaving 10 bases between them. The CDR3 nucleotides are TGTGCCAGCAGGGAAAGCTCTAGCACAGATACGCAGTATTTT. Protein sequence: CASRESSSTDTQYF.